The present T cell receptor (beta chain) was sequenced within a study of T cells in women clearing cervical HPV infection. Study summary: Cases: HPV16-related CIN3 or worse on histology, a couple of invasive cancers. Case blood drawn at lesion detection; control blood after infection cleared. Findings and limits, study-wide: TRBV6-7 abundance was lower in cases than controls (approximately 0.1% versus 0.17%).

With regard to this clone: Its specificity is unknown. The read gets to within 3 residues of the CDR3 end, and the germline J gene fills in the rest.

MY09/MY11 PCR detected cervical HPV DNA; dot-blot assigned genotypes. This CDR3 is 14 amino acids long. The V gene's germline CDR1 is SGHDN and CDR2 FVKESK. The protocol was immunoSEQ multiplex PCR, while the TCRdb copy is restricted to in-frame clones and leaves out a portion. The sample is made up of fewer than 35,000 clones, and the top ten hold roughly 4.2% of it. The sequenced material came from blood buffy coat. The chain has TRBV14 and TRBJ2-2, with D tentatively TRBD2 (6 bases). The sequence was obtained from a woman between 18 and 75 years old with a cervical HPV16 infection that either progressed to CIN3+ or cleared (not recorded which). The CDR3: CASSVRRGGSPLFF. CDR3 DNA (partial): TGTGCCAGCAGCGTCCGGAGGGGTGGATCACCG.